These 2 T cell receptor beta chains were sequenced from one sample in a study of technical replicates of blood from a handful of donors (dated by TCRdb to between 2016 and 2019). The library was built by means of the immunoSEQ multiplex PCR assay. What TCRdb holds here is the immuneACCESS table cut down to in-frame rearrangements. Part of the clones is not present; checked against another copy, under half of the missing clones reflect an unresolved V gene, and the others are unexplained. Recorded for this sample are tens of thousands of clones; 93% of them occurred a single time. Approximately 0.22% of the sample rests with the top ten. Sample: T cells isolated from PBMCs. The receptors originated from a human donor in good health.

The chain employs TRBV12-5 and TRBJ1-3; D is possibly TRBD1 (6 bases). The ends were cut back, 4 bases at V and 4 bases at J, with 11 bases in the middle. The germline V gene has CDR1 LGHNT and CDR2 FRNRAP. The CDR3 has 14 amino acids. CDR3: CASGSGQPGNTIYF. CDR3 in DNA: TGTGCTAGTGGTTCGGGACAACCAGGAAACACCATATATTTT.

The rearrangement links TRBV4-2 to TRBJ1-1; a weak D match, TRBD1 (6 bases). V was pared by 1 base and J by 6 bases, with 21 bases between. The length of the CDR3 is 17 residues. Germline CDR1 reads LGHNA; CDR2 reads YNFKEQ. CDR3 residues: CASSQGGGENRDSEAFF. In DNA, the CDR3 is TGTGCCAGCAGCCAAGGTGGGGGGGAGAACAGGGACTCTGAAGCTTTCTTT.